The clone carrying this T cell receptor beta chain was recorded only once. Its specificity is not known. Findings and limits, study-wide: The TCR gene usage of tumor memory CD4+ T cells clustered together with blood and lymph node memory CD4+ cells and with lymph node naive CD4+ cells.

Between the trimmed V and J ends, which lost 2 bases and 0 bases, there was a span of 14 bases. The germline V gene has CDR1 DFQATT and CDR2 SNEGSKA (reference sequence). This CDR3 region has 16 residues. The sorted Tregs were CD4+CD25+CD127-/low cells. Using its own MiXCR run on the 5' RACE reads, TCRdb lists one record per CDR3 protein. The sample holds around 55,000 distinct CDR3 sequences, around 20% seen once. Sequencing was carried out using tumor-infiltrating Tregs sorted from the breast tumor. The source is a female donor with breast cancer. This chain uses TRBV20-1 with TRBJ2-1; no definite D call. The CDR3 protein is CSARLSAASSYNEQFF. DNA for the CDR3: TGCAGTGCTAGACTTTCGGCGGCGAGCTCCTACAATGAGCAGTTCTTC.